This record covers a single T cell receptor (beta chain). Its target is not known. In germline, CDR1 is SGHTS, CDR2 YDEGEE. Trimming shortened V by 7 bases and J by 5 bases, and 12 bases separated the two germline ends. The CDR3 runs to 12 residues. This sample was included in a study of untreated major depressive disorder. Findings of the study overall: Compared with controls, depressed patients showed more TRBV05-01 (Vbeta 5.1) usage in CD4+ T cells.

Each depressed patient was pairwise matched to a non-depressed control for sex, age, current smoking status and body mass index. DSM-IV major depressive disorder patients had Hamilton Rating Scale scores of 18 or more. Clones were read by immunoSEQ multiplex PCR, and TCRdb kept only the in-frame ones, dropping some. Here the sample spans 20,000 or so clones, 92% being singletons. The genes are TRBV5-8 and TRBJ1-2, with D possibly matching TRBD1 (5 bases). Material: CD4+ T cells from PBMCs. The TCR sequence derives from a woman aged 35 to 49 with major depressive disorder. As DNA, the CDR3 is TGTGCCAGCCAACACGGGGGGTATGGCTACACCTTC. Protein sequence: CASQHGGYGYTF.